This T cell receptor beta chain derives from a study of PD-1 blockade in classical Hodgkin lymphoma. Study-wide results and limits: CD8+ TCR diversity did not rise significantly by C4D1, unlike CD4+.

Each patient experienced a relapse that followed autologous stem cell transplantation, and brentuximab vedotin exposure varied. The length of the CDR3 is 16 residues. V was cut by 1 base and J by 7 bases, with 18 bases left in between. The germline V gene encodes CDR1 SGHDT and CDR2 YYEEEE. TCRdb keeps only in-frame clones here, not all; method: immunoSEQ multiplex PCR. The sample carries some 40,000 clones, less than 80% recorded once. Concerning this clone: Its matching antigen is unknown.

This TCR was sampled from a human donor with classical Hodgkin lymphoma. Here the sequenced sample was peripheral blood mononuclear cells (PBMCs), taken at baseline. J is TRBJ2-1 and V is TRBV5-6; D is unclear. DNA of the CDR3: TGTGCCAGCAGCTTGATGAGTGCCCCCTTGACTAATGAGCAGTTCTTC. As protein: CASSLMSAPLTNEQFF.